This T cell receptor (beta chain) was recorded in a study of T cell responses to AZD1222 COVID-19 vaccine. Details on this clone: What it binds is unknown.

Second doses were pooled across both intervals (about 4 or about 12 weeks). Study conclusions and caveats: Repertoire sampling happened only post peak T cell response. Across spike, vaccine-associated CD4 TCRs were found, dominant at 160-218 and 743-854.

Profiled with immunoSEQ multiplex PCR; TCRdb holds only in-frame clones, not every one. Seen here are roughly 120,000 clones, approximately 92% observed once, and the top ten hold 7.9%. This CDR3 region has 14 residues. Per germline, CDR1 MNHNS and CDR2 SASEGT. V was shortened by 0 bases and J by 4 bases, with 9 bases between the two germline ends. The chain joins TRBV6-1 to TRBJ1-1; D unclear. The source material was peripheral blood, sampled 28 days after the second AZD1222 dose. The receptor comes from an adult who received the AZD1222 COVID-19 vaccine. The CDR3 here is CASSEALRATEAFF. The DNA for the CDR3 is TGTGCCAGCAGTGAAGCATTGAGGGCCACTGAAGCTTTCTTT.